This T cell receptor (beta chain) was sequenced in a study of shared clonotypes between healthy human individuals. Across the whole study: CD8 memory received one plate per donor, CD8 naive two, CD4 memory three and CD4 naive three.

The authors distributed each subset's genomic DNA evenly over several immunoSEQ plates. TCRdb's copy holds only in-frame clones and misses some; the assay was immunoSEQ multiplex PCR. The table includes millions of clones, over 90% detected once. Germline lookup yields CDR1 LGHNA and CDR2 YNFKEQ. The V gene end was trimmed by 0 bases and the J gene end by 4 bases; junction bases not matched to a gene: 1. The CDR3 extends over 15 amino acids. Sequencing was done on a sample of naive CD4+ T cells from PBMCs. Subset of the sample: CD45RA+ positively selected. The TCR was taken from a man younger than 35 in good health. Some clones in this sample may be carry-over from other donors' samples. The rearrangement links TRBV4-2 to TRBJ2-1, with 9 bases that match TRBD2. The CDR3 DNA is TGTGCCAGCAGCCAAGAAAGCGGGAGGTACAATGAGCAGTTCTTC. Translation gives CASSQESGRYNEQFF.